The T cell receptor (beta chain) under discussion was sequenced for a study of vaccination effects on CD4 cells after COVID-19. Study in general: Participants were vaccinated with two doses of either the BNT162b2 or mRNA-1273 vaccine. Whole-study results and caveats: Among infection- and vaccine-induced clones, marked clonal contraction occurred late after vaccination. Sampling in the study covered few convalescent patients and included no early post-infection timepoints.

The germline V gene has CDR1 MDHEN and CDR2 SYDVKM. This CDR3 spans 13 amino acids. V lost 3 bases to trimming and J lost 15 bases; unmatched junction nucleotides: 9. Antigen-specific CD4+ T cells were first expanded with viral peptide pools by the ViraFEST assay and only then sequenced. With more than 9 days of culture completed, CD4+ T cells were isolated. Prior SARS-CoV-2 infection was absent in the vaccine recipients, as shown by negative nucleocapsid antibodies. Each well held some 2.2 million PBMC cultured with about 9.1 ug/ml peptides and 10 IU/ml IL-2. Profiled with immunoSEQ multiplex PCR; TCRdb holds only in-frame clones, not every one. The table includes tens of thousands of clones, about 81% detected once. As concerns this clone: The antigen remains undetermined.

The starting material was CD4+ T cells from PBMCs cultured with SARS-CoV-2 spike peptides, obtained before COVID-19 vaccination. The TCR comes from a human donor who received a COVID-19 vaccine. This chain uses TRBV28 with TRBJ1-5, with 9 positions matching TRBD1. In DNA form, the CDR3 reads TGTGCCAGCAGTTTTTTTGACAGGGGGACTTGGCATTTT. It translates to CASSFFDRGTWHF.